This passage covers 3 T cell receptor beta chains from one sample sequenced in a study of blood T cell repertoires in COVID-19. The repertoire was sequenced with immunoSEQ multiplex PCR; TCRdb's copy has only in-frame clones and lacks some. This sample has 70,000 to 95,000 clones; roughly four fifths occur once, and the top ten carry 1.8%. Sequencing used peripheral blood. The receptors stem from a woman in her sixties with acute or convalescent COVID-19.

The sample holds a few counts of this clone. CDR3 amino acids: CASSSHTGSQVNNSPLHF. In nucleotides, the CDR3 is TGCGCCAGCAGCTCGCATACAGGGTCCCAAGTTAATAATTCACCCCTCCACTTT. The rearrangement joins TRBV5-1 to TRBJ1-6; possible D gene TRBD1, 6 bases. The CDR3 is made up of 18 amino acids. The V end lost 3 bases, the J end lost 5 bases, and 21 bases lay between the germline ends. Germline V lookup: CDR1 SGHRS, CDR2 YFSETQ.

In its sample, this clone was seen a few times. The chain recombines TRBV6-1 with TRBJ2-3; 10 bases align to TRBD2. CDR1 MNHNS and CDR2 SASEGT come from the germline V gene. The CDR3 runs to 16 residues. Germline trimming cut 2 bases from V and 0 bases from J; bases unmatched to any gene: 2. The CDR3 loop is CASSELAGASTDTQYF. The CDR3 coding sequence is TGTGCCAGCAGTGAACTAGCGGGAGCTAGCACAGATACGCAGTATTTT.

The rearrangement joins TRBV18 to TRBJ2-2, with 9 bases aligning to TRBD1. The ends lost 5 bases at V and 7 bases at J; junction bases unmatched: 8. Germline V gene lookup returns CDR1 KGHSH and CDR2 LQKENI. This CDR3 contains 15 residues. This CDR3 reads CASSAKDRGGGELFF. CDR3 nucleotide sequence: TGTGCCAGCTCAGCGAAGGACAGGGGTGGCGGGGAGCTGTTTTTT.